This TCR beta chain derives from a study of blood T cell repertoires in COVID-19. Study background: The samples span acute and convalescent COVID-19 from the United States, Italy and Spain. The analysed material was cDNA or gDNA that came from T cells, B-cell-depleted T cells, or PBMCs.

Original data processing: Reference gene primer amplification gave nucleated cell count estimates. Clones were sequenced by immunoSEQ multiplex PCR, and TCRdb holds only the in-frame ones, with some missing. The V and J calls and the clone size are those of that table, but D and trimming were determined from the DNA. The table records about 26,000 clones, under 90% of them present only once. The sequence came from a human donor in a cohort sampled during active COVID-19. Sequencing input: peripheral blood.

The CDR3 region has the DNA TGTGCCAGTACTGGAGGGCTGAACTATGGCTACACCTTC. Translated, it gives CASTGGLNYGYTF. The V and J genes are TRBV19 and TRBJ1-2; D gene unclear. Germline CDR1 LNHDA, CDR2 SQIVND (reference sequence). V lost 7 bases and J lost 2, with 11 bases in between. This CDR3 has 13 residues.